These 18 T cell receptor beta chains share one sample of origin, sequenced in a study of beta chain features in type 1 diabetes. The isolated RNA, all of it, was reverse transcribed, so expressed TCRB transcripts were what got sequenced. Method: immunoSEQ multiplex PCR; TCRdb's copy keeps in-frame clones and lacks some. Of 450,000 to 600,000 clones listed, over 25% were seen once; the top ten hold 0.05% to 0.065%. The sample was naive CD4+ T cells from blood. The receptors originated from a man aged 18 to 30 in good health.

This clone was recorded a few times. The chain recombines TRBV7-9 with TRBJ1-2; tentative D call: TRBD1 (5 bases). The CDR3 has 15 residues. Germline V CDR1 and CDR2: SEHNR, FQNEAQ (reference sequence). The V end lost 5 bases, the J end lost 4 bases, and 17 bases lay between the germline ends. The CDR3: CASSPAGQPFYGYTF. The CDR3 region has the DNA TGTGCCAGCAGCCCGGCGGGGCAACCCTTCTATGGCTACACCTTC. The full variable domain, in which reference TRBV7-9 and TRBJ1-2 provide the parts outside the CDR3, is DTGVSQNPRHKITKRGQNVTFRCDPISEHNRLYWYRQTLGQGPEFLTYFQNEAQLEKSRLLSDRFSAERPKGSFSTLEIQRTEQGDSAMYLCASSPAGQPFYGYTFGSGTRLTVV.

The chain recombines TRBV4-3 with TRBJ2-3, with 11 bases fitting TRBD2. The V and J ends lost 2 bases and 3 bases, in that order; junction bases with no gene match: 7. CDR1 and CDR2 (germline): LGHNA, YSLEER. There are 17 residues in the CDR3. CDR3 protein: CASSQLTSGSRTDTQYF. The CDR3 region has the DNA TGCGCCAGCAGCCAACTAACTAGCGGGAGTCGTACAGATACGCAGTATTTT.

This clone has a handful of counts. The V call is TRBV5-1, the J call TRBJ2-1, with TRBD1 matching over 8 bases. CDR1 and CDR2 from the germline V gene are SGHRS and YFSETQ. The V and J ends lost 5 bases and 6 bases, in that order; junction bases with no gene match: 7. The CDR3 totals 14 residues. CDR3 in DNA: TGCGCCAGCAGACAGGGGGACGGTACCAATGAGCAGTTCTTC. Amino acid sequence: CASRQGDGTNEQFF. Variable domain in full (rest from reference TRBV5-1 and TRBJ2-1): KAGVTQTPRYLIKTRGQQVTLSCSPISGHRSVSWYQQTPGQGLQFLFEYFSETQRNKGNFPGRFSGRQFSNSRSEMNVSTLELGDSALYLCASRQGDGTNEQFFGPGTRLTVL.

In its sample, this clone was seen a few times. The V gene is TRBV7-2, the J gene TRBJ2-5; no definite D call. The germline V gene has CDR1 SGHTA and CDR2 FQGNSA. V was clipped by 7 bases and J by 5 bases, with 5 bases between them. The CDR3 totals 10 residues. CDR3 coding DNA: TGTGCCAGCATGAAGGAGACCCAGTACTTC. As protein: CASMKETQYF.

In its sample, this clone was seen a few times. This chain connects TRBV28 to TRBJ2-5, with TRBD1 as a possible D gene (5 bases). Looked up from germline, CDR1 is MDHEN and CDR2 is SYDVKM. Trimming stripped 4 bases from V and 10 bases from J, with 13 bases between. The CDR3 sequence is 12 residues long. CDR3 loop: CASSSTARGQYF. CDR3 DNA sequence: TGTGCCAGCAGTTCAACTGCTAGGGGCCAGTACTTC. The whole variable domain, filled in from reference TRBV28 and TRBJ2-5, reads DVKVTQSSRYLVKRTGEKVFLECVQDMDHENMFWYRQDPGLGLRLIYFSYDVKMKEKGDIPEGYSVSREKKERFSLILESASTNQTSMYLCASSSTARGQYFGPGTRLLVL.

The chain uses TRBV10-3 and TRBJ2-3; 14 nucleotides align to TRBD2. The CDR3 is 16 residues long. The germline V gene encodes CDR1 ENHRY and CDR2 SYGVKD. V was clipped by 2 bases and J by 4 bases; unmatched bases: 2. The DNA of the CDR3 is TGTGCCATCAGTGAGGGACTAGCGGGAGGCGCAGATACGCAGTATTTT. This sequence encodes CAISEGLAGGADTQYF.

The V call is TRBV29-1, the J call TRBJ2-3, with 10 bases matching TRBD2. V was pared by 4 bases and J by 4 bases, with 5 bases of the junction left unmatched. The CDR3 loop spans 14 amino acids. Germline CDR1 is SQVTM and CDR2 is ANQGSEA. In DNA form, the CDR3 reads TGCAGCGTTGTAAGCGGGAGGGGGTCAGATACGCAGTATTTT. Translating it yields CSVVSGRGSDTQYF.

This clone showed up just a few times. This chain uses TRBV28 with TRBJ2-7; 14 bases agree with TRBD2. V lost 8 bases and J lost 3; bases outside the gene matches: 9. CDR3 length equals 16 residues. Looked up from germline, CDR1 is MDHEN and CDR2 is SYDVKM. The CDR3 nucleotides read TGTGCCAGCGGATCAAAAGGGACTAGCGGGAGCTACGAGCAGTACTTC. Translated: CASGSKGTSGSYEQYF. Full variable domain (missing parts from reference TRBV28 and TRBJ2-7): DVKVTQSSRYLVKRTGEKVFLECVQDMDHENMFWYRQDPGLGLRLIYFSYDVKMKEKGDIPEGYSVSREKKERFSLILESASTNQTSMYLCASGSKGTSGSYEQYFGPGTRLTVT.

This clone was seen more than once but under ten times. The V gene is TRBV30, the J gene TRBJ2-3, with 8 bases aligning to TRBD2. The CDR3 length is 13 residues. Germline V CDR1 and CDR2: GTSNPN, SVGIG (reference sequence). Germline trimming cut 4 bases from V and 1 base from J; bases unmatched to any gene: 1. The CDR3 spells CAWKLAGTDTQYF. The CDR3 region has the DNA TGTGCCTGGAAACTAGCGGGCACAGATACGCAGTATTTT. The whole variable domain, remainder taken from reference TRBV30 and TRBJ2-3, is SQTIHQWPATLVQPVGSPLSLECTVEGTSNPNLYWYRQAAGRGLQLLFYSVGIGQISSEVPQNLSASRPQDRQFILSSKKLLLSDSGFYLCAWKLAGTDTQYFGPGTRLTVL.

The DNA of the CDR3 is TGTGCCAGCAGCTTAGTCGCCAGGGACTACACCTTC. Residues: CASSLVARDYTF. This chain connects TRBV7-2 to TRBJ1-2, with D possibly TRBD1 on 5 matching bases. The CDR3 contains 12 residues. Per the germline V gene, CDR1 is SGHTA and CDR2 is FQGNSA. The V end was cut by 1 base, the J end by 10 bases, with 10 bases between.

The gene calls are TRBV4-1 and TRBJ2-3; TRBD2 might be the D (5 bases). V lost 1 base and J lost 5, with 10 bases in between. Germline lookup yields CDR1 MGHRA and CDR2 YSYEKL. CDR3 length: 14 residues. The CDR3 DNA follows: TGCGCCAGCAGCCAAGTGCTAGCAGTAGATACGCAGTATTTT. It yields the protein CASSQVLAVDTQYF.

The chain joins TRBV7-9 to TRBJ2-1; TRBD2 might be the D (6 bases). The CDR3 has 15 amino acids. The germline gives CDR1 SEHNR, CDR2 FQNEAQ (reference sequence). V lost 4 bases and J lost 4, with 14 bases in between. The CDR3 DNA is TGTGCCAGCAGCTCCCGACAAGGAGGGTACAATGAGCAGTTCTTC. It yields the protein CASSSRQGGYNEQFF.

V gene TRBV2 combines with J gene TRBJ2-3; TRBD1 aligns across 9 bases. Germline V gene sequence: CDR1 SNHLY, CDR2 FYNNEI. Unmatched junction bases numbered 8, after V lost 5 bases and J lost 5 bases. This CDR3 comprises 15 residues. The CDR3 coding sequence is TGTGCCAGCAGTCCGACAGGGGGTGAGCGAGATACGCAGTATTTT. It translates to CASSPTGGERDTQYF.

The table lists this clone with a few counts. J is TRBJ2-1 and V is TRBV13; D not certain. Trimming removed 7 bases from V and 0 bases from J, with 13 bases in between. This CDR3 contains 15 residues. Germline-derived CDR1 and CDR2 are PRHDT and FYEKMQ (reference sequence). This CDR3 is CASTPGGLSYNEQFF. CDR3 bases: TGTGCCAGCACCCCCGGTGGCCTCTCCTACAATGAGCAGTTCTTC.

This clone was found many times. Other DNA variants within this sample encode the same CDR3. The genes are TRBV29-1 and TRBJ2-3; D unclear. The length of the CDR3 is 12 residues. V was cut by 3 bases and J by 1 base, with 5 bases left in between. The germline gives CDR1 SQVTM, CDR2 ANQGSEA. The CDR3, as DNA: TGCAGCGTTGACGGCGGCACAGATACGCAGTATTTT. Translated: CSVDGGTDTQYF.

This clone was seen a handful of times. J is TRBJ1-2 and V is TRBV30, with TRBD1 identical over 9 bases. The length of the CDR3 is 14 residues. Per germline, CDR1 GTSNPN and CDR2 SVGIG (reference sequence). V shed 2 bases and J 4 bases; nucleotides not matched to a gene: 5. The CDR3 DNA reads as TGTGCCTGGAGTCCCCTGACAGGGGGCTATGGCTACACCTTC. It translates to CAWSPLTGGYGYTF.

The V gene is TRBV7-9, the J gene TRBJ2-7, with D maybe TRBD2 (6 bases). The V end lost 5 bases, the J end lost 6 bases, and 17 bases lay between the germline ends. Germline V CDR1 and CDR2: SEHNR, FQNEAQ (reference sequence). The CDR3 sequence is 14 residues long. The CDR3 nucleotides are TGTGCCAGCAGCGCCGGACTAATGGTCGGCGAGCAGTACTTC. It encodes CASSAGLMVGEQYF.

This chain links TRBV25-1 with TRBJ2-1, with D hard to call. Germline values: CDR1 MGHDK, CDR2 SYGVNS. The length of the CDR3 is 11 residues. V was pared by 5 bases and J by 7 bases, with 6 bases between. The DNA for the CDR3 is TGTGCCAGCAGTAACGGTAATGAGCAGTTCTTC. Translated, it gives CASSNGNEQFF.